These T cell receptor beta chains were read from a single sample in a study of blood T cell repertoires in COVID-19. Produced via immunoSEQ multiplex PCR; TCRdb's table is partial and in-frame only. This table holds under 65,000 clones, roughly 90% found once. The sample comprised peripheral blood. The receptor set was obtained from a human donor in a cohort sampled during active COVID-19. CDR3s include the opening cysteine and the closing phenylalanine or tryptophan. D genes are given only for firm matches. Size is omitted from some rows. Given values are once, few, many or a class for expanded clones.

d_gene,v_gene,abundance,j_gene,CDR3aa,CDR3nt
.,TRBV30,.,TRBJ1-1,CAWIHLNTEAFF,TGTGCCTGGATACATTTGAACACTGAAGCTTTCTTT
.,TRBV4-3,.,TRBJ1-4,CASSQDWQVNEKLFF,TGCGCCAGCAGCCAAGATTGGCAAGTTAATGAAAAACTGTTTTTT
TRBD2,TRBV7-2,.,TRBJ2-3,CASSFWLAGADTQYF,TGTGCCAGCAGCTTCTGGCTAGCGGGTGCAGATACGCAGTATTTT
TRBD1,TRBV7-2,.,TRBJ1-1,CASSSYTGGNTEAFF,TGTGCCAGCAGCTCCTACACAGGGGGAAACACTGAAGCTTTCTTT
.,TRBV9,.,TRBJ2-3,CASSPHGGTDTQYF,TGTGCCAGCAGCCCCCACGGGGGCACAGATACGCAGTATTTT
TRBD2,TRBV11-3,.,TRBJ2-5,CASSSRPGLGPQYF,TGTGCCAGCAGCTCAAGACCGGGACTAGGGCCCCAGTACTTC
.,TRBV19,once,TRBJ1-2,CASSIAGDLGYTF,TGTGCCAGTAGTATCGCAGGGGATCTTGGCTACACCTTC
.,TRBV11-3,.,TRBJ1-1,CASSQQQGNTEAFF,TGTGCCAGCAGCCAGCAACAGGGGAACACTGAAGCTTTCTTT
.,TRBV6-2/TRBV6-3,.,TRBJ2-4,CASSYELVAKNIQYF,TGTGCCAGCAGTTACGAGTTGGTAGCCAAAAACATTCAGTACTTC
.,TRBV7-2,once,TRBJ2-3,CASSLEGGGTDTQYF,TGTGCCAGCAGCTTAGAGGGCGGGGGCACAGATACGCAGTATTTT
.,TRBV28,.,TRBJ1-6,CASSFGDSYNSPLHF,TGTGCCAGCAGTTTCGGGGACTCCTATAATTCACCCCTCCACTTT
.,TRBV7-9,.,TRBJ2-1,CASSRAGSSYNEQFF,TGTGCCAGCAGCCGGGCGGGAAGCTCCTACAATGAGCAGTTCTTC
.,TRBV5-1,once,TRBJ1-1,CASSLTQENTEAFF,TGCGCCAGCAGCTTGACACAGGAGAACACTGAAGCTTTCTTT
.,TRBV5-5,.,TRBJ1-5,CASSLEGGNWPQHF,TGTGCCAGCAGCTTGGAGGGGGGGAATTGGCCCCAGCATTTT
TRBD1,TRBV7-3,.,TRBJ1-2,CASSFKGALGYTF,TGTGCCAGCAGCTTCAAGGGGGCCTTAGGCTACACCTTC
.,TRBV15,.,TRBJ2-3,CATSRDGAAPTDTQYF,TGTGCCACCAGCAGAGATGGGGCGGCCCCCACAGATACGCAGTATTTT
TRBD1,TRBV11-1,.,TRBJ2-1,CASSRGGINEQFF,TGTGCCAGCAGCCGAGGGGGCATCAATGAGCAGTTCTTC
TRBD1,TRBV27,once,TRBJ1-2,CASSILGQGGLQSRSYTF,TGTGCCAGCAGTATCCTAGGACAGGGTGGACTACAATCCCGTAGCTACACCTTC
.,TRBV11-1,few,TRBJ2-7,CASSTPAGQFSYEQYF,TGTGCCAGCAGCACACCTGCGGGACAGTTCTCCTACGAGCAGTACTTC
TRBD1,TRBV6-2/TRBV6-3,.,TRBJ2-2,CASSVQGAGELFF,TGTGCCAGCAGTGTACAGGGGGCCGGGGAGCTGTTTTTT
TRBD1,TRBV28,.,TRBJ1-4,CASSSFGQGATNEKLFF,TGTGCCAGCAGTTCTTTCGGACAGGGGGCAACTAATGAAAAACTGTTTTTT
TRBD2,TRBV27,.,TRBJ2-1,CASSLSSGFSNEQFF,TGTGCCAGCAGTTTATCTAGCGGGTTTTCCAATGAGCAGTTCTTC
TRBD2,TRBV7-9,.,TRBJ2-1,CASSSPGVLAGGNEQFF,TGTGCCAGCAGCTCCCCTGGGGTACTAGCGGGGGGCAATGAGCAGTTCTTC
.,TRBV15,.,TRBJ1-4,CATSLQAGTNEKLFF,TGTGCCACCAGCCTGCAGGCTGGGACTAATGAAAAACTGTTTTTT
TRBD2,TRBV6-6,.,TRBJ2-1,CASSYTSGLNEQFF,TGTGCCAGCAGTTACACTAGCGGGCTCAATGAGCAGTTCTTC
.,TRBV12-3/TRBV12-4,few,TRBJ2-7,CASSPSYEQYF,TGTGCCAGCAGCCCATCCTACGAGCAGTACTTC
.,TRBV6-5,.,TRBJ2-5,CATSRGRETQYF,TGTGCCACATCCAGGGGTCGAGAGACCCAGTACTTC
TRBD1,TRBV6-5,.,TRBJ2-7,CASSPDRATYEQYF,TGTGCCAGCAGCCCCGACAGGGCCACCTACGAGCAGTACTTC
.,TRBV6-5,once,TRBJ1-1,CATQSRDMNTEAFF,TGTGCCACCCAAAGCCGGGACATGAACACTGAAGCTTTCTTT
TRBD2,TRBV7-3,.,TRBJ2-1,CASSRGLLYNEQFF,TGTGCCAGCAGCCGGGGACTATTATACAATGAGCAGTTCTTC
.,TRBV3-1/TRBV3-2,.,TRBJ2-1,CASSQGLRSDEQFF,TGTGCCAGCAGCCAAGGTCTGAGGAGTGATGAGCAGTTCTTC
.,TRBV28,.,TRBJ2-1,CASSFLYNEQFF,TGTGCCAGCAGTTTCCTCTACAATGAGCAGTTCTTC
.,TRBV14,.,TRBJ2-7,CASSQPTGTPIYEQYF,TGTGCCAGCAGCCAACCCACCGGGACACCCATCTACGAGCAGTACTTC
.,TRBV6-2/TRBV6-3,.,TRBJ2-1,CASSYSSSYNEQFF,TGTGCCAGCAGTTACTCTAGCTCCTACAATGAGCAGTTCTTC
TRBD1,TRBV19,.,TRBJ1-2,CASRGQGYGYTF,TGTGCCAGTAGGGGACAGGGGTATGGCTACACCTTC
.,TRBV2,few,TRBJ1-2,CASRAIRYGYTF,TGTGCCAGCAGAGCCATCCGGTATGGCTACACCTTC
.,TRBV5-3,.,TRBJ1-4,CARSDLGGGRNEKLFF,TGTGCCAGAAGCGACCTAGGTGGCGGAAGGAATGAAAAACTGTTTTTT
.,TRBV7-9,.,TRBJ2-3,CASRAGLTTDTQYF,TGTGCCAGCAGAGCCGGACTAACCACAGATACGCAGTATTTT
TRBD1,TRBV6-5,.,TRBJ2-1,CASSYESAGGGNEQFF,TGTGCCAGCAGTTACGAGTCGGCAGGGGGTGGGAATGAGCAGTTCTTC
TRBD1,TRBV6-6,.,TRBJ2-2,CASRPDRDTGELFF,TGTGCCAGCAGGCCAGACAGGGACACCGGGGAGCTGTTTTTT
.,TRBV3-1/TRBV3-2,.,TRBJ1-2,CASSHTVEARGYTF,TGTGCCAGCAGCCATACGGTGGAGGCCCGTGGCTACACCTTC
TRBD1,TRBV7-9,once,TRBJ2-5,CASRKTDRGGEETQYF,TGTGCCAGCAGAAAGACAGACAGGGGAGGCGAAGAGACCCAGTACTTC
TRBD2,TRBV7-2,.,TRBJ2-5,CASSLARGGQETQYF,TGTGCCAGCAGCTTAGCACGGGGGGGCCAAGAGACCCAGTACTTC
.,TRBV28,.,TRBJ2-1,CASSETSRKFF,TGTGCCAGCAGCGAAACTAGCCGTAAGTTCTTC
TRBD2,TRBV6-2/TRBV6-3,.,TRBJ2-1,CASSYGASGRNEQFF,TGTGCCAGCAGTTATGGCGCTAGCGGGAGGAATGAGCAGTTCTTC
.,TRBV4-3,.,TRBJ2-7,CASSQDRDWDYEQYF,TGCGCCAGCAGCCAAGATAGGGACTGGGACTACGAGCAGTACTTC
TRBD2,TRBV6-4,once,TRBJ2-1,CASSVTSGSYNEQFF,TGTGCCAGCAGCGTGACTAGCGGGTCTTACAATGAGCAGTTCTTC
TRBD2,TRBV11-2,.,TRBJ2-3,CASSLGASGGALMNTQYF,TGTGCCAGCAGCTTAGGGGCTAGCGGGGGGGCGTTAATGAATACGCAGTATTTT
.,TRBV11-2,.,TRBJ1-1,CASSLSRSMNTEAFF,TGTGCCAGCAGCTTATCCCGGAGTATGAACACTGAAGCTTTCTTT
TRBD1,TRBV29-1,once,TRBJ2-1,CSVEDGQAKTYNEQFF,TGCAGCGTTGAAGATGGACAGGCGAAAACGTACAATGAGCAGTTCTTC
TRBD2,TRBV7-2,.,TRBJ2-7,CASSLAGAGEQYF,TGTGCCAGCAGCTTGGCGGGAGCAGGCGAGCAGTACTTC
.,TRBV12-3/TRBV12-4,few,TRBJ2-7,CASSSDNYEQYF,TGTGCCAGCAGTTCGGACAACTACGAGCAGTACTTC
TRBD1,TRBV5-6,.,TRBJ2-3,CASSLAQRQGLDTQYF,TGTGCCAGCAGCTTGGCCCAGAGACAGGGGCTGGATACGCAGTATTTT